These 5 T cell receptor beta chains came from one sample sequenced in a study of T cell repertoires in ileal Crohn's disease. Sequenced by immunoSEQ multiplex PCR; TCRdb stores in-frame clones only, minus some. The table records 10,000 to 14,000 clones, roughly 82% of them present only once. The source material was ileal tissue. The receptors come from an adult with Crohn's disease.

CDR3 amino acids: CASPGARVGAGNTIYF. The CDR3 coding sequence is TGTGCCAGTCCGGGAGCGAGGGTTGGGGCTGGAAACACCATATATTTT. V gene TRBV2 combines with J gene TRBJ1-3; D gene uncertain. The CDR3 contains 16 residues. Germline V lookup: CDR1 SNHLY, CDR2 FYNNEI. The ends were cut back, 9 bases at V and 2 bases at J, with 20 bases in the middle.

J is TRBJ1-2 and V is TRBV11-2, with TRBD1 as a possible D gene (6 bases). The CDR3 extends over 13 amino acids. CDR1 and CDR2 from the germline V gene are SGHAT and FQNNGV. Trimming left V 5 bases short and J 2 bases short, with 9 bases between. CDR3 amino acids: CASSPDRNYGYTF. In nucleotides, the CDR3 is TGTGCCAGCAGCCCAGACAGGAACTATGGCTACACCTTC.

Written as DNA, the CDR3 is TGTGCCAGCAGCTCCTTCCACCCAGGGCTAGAGCAGTACTTC. Amino acids: CASSSFHPGLEQYF. The gene calls are TRBV7-6 and TRBJ2-7; D possibly corresponds to TRBD1 (5 bases). CDR1 SGHVS and CDR2 FNYEAQ come from the germline V gene. Trimming cost V 4 bases and J 7 bases, with 17 bases left between them. The CDR3 has 14 residues. The entire variable domain, with the rest obtained from reference TRBV7-6 and TRBJ2-7, is as follows: GAGVSQSPRYKVTKRGQDVALRCDPISGHVSLYWYRQALGQGPEFLTYFNYEAQQDKSGLPNDRFSAERPEGSISTLTIQRTEQRDSAMYRCASSSFHPGLEQYFGPGTRLTVT.

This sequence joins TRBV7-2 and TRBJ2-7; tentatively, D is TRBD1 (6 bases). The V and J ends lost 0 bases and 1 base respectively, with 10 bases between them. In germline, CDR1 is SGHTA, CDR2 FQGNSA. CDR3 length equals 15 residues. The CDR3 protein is CASSLAQGTSYEQYF. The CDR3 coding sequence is TGTGCCAGCAGCTTAGCGCAAGGGACATCCTACGAGCAGTACTTC.

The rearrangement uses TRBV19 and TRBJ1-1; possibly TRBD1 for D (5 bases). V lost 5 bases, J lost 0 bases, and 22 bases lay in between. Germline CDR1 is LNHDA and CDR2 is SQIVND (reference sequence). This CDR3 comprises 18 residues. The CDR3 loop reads CASSQDRGWFFMNTEAFF. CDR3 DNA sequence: TGTGCCAGTAGTCAGGATAGGGGTTGGTTTTTCATGAACACTGAAGCTTTCTTT.